Sequencing of this T cell receptor beta chain was carried out in a study of OX40 agonist ivuxolimab in advanced cancers. Turning to the study itself: Having had anti-PD-1, anti-PD-L1 or anti-CTLA-4 therapy before was allowed, and approximately 40% had some.

Produced via immunoSEQ multiplex PCR; TCRdb's table is partial and in-frame only. Of 45,000 to 55,000 clones in the sample, roughly 81% were seen once. Study conclusions and caveats: Averaging showed that CD8+ T cells had more expanded clones than CD4+ did.

Note on this clone: Its target is unknown.

After removal of 0 bases from V and 6 bases from J, the junction contained 12 bases not matched to a gene. The CDR3 runs 17 residues. Germline lookup yields CDR1 ENHRY and CDR2 SYGVKD. Material: CD4+ or CD8+ T cells sorted from blood, obtained in a trial of the OX40 agonist ivuxolimab. The V call is TRBV10-3, the J call TRBJ2-3; 7 positions agree with TRBD1. The TCR comes from an adult with an advanced solid tumor such as melanoma, head and neck, liver or kidney cancer. CDR3 sequence (DNA): TGTGCCATCAGTGAGTCGACATTACCGACAGGGTCGGATACGCAGTATTTT. Amino acid sequence: CAISESTLPTGSDTQYF.